The rows below give T cell receptor beta chains drawn from one sample of a study of beta chain features in type 1 diabetes. Sequencing was performed with immunoSEQ multiplex PCR; in TCRdb, only in-frame clones are kept and a portion is missing. The sample contains roughly 150,000 clones, approximately 10% of which appear only once. Material for sequencing was central memory CD4+ T cells from blood. These receptors originate from a man younger than 45 with type 1 diabetes. CDR3s include the opening cysteine and the closing phenylalanine or tryptophan.

length | V | CDR3
12 | TRBV30 | CAWSVLRETQYF
18 | TRBV29-1 | CSVYFGASSGSSYNEQFF
15 | TRBV2 | CASSRRGVLSGELFF
16 | TRBV7-9 | CASSLGAERLGYGYTF
17 | TRBV18 | CASSPVGDRGSGNTIYF
14 | TRBV4-2 | CASSQTSGDNEQFF
15 | TRBV9 | CASSVATSGIQTQYF
11 | TRBV14 | CASAAGDTQYF
13 | TRBV6-5 | CASSTGSNYGYTF
15 | TRBV28 | CASSKDSTSNNEQFF
11 | TRBV6-5 | CASGAGGEQYF
14 | TRBV7-2 | CASSLDGNTDTQYF
15 | TRBV18 | CASSQAAGADYGYTF
14 | TRBV7-3 | CASSLRGGTNEQFF
16 | TRBV18 | CASSAPSGLAKNIQYF
14 | TRBV11-2 | CASSLGLSNNEQFF
16 | TRBV5-1 | CASSLDGTSFQETQYF
14 | TRBV29-1 | CSVERDGGQETQYF
15 | TRBV19 | CASSIGASGSYEQYF
13 | TRBV27 | CASSTGGAGELFF
18 | TRBV7-9 | CASSLLRSGLEHYNEQFF
15 | TRBV19 | CASTLIGQGNYGYTF
13 | TRBV5-1 | CASSLLFSETQYF
12 | TRBV2 | CASASGTDTQYF
14 | TRBV28 | CASSYSVFNEKLFF
13 | TRBV5-1 | CASSSGTAETQYF
14 | TRBV18 | CASSREGQIQPQHF
13 | TRBV4-2 | CASSQDFNQPQHF
15 | TRBV9 | CASSVGSGNLETQYF
13 | TRBV5-1 | CASSFGENTEAFF
13 | TRBV5-1 | CASSLGQDAEAFF
15 | TRBV28 | CASLVGGRGQETQYF
15 | TRBV18 | CASSRDSGSQYTQYF
16 | TRBV7-2 | CASSTSTSGGGMAQYF
17 | TRBV4-3 | CASSQDERERYTGELFF
15 | TRBV29-1 | CSVASWDGRGDEQFF
14 | TRBV6-5 | CASKRGGPEETQYF
16 | TRBV9 | CASSGGQGANTGELFF
12 | TRBV29-1 | CSVYDRGGGYTF
14 | TRBV19 | CASSIGTFTDTQYF
13 | TRBV7-9 | CASSPASRNEQFF
18 | TRBV25-1 | CASSEYIGGGSISYEQYF
12 | TRBV29-1 | CSVDREGNEQFF
12 | TRBV25-1 | CASSEYEYGYTF
12 | TRBV27 | CASSLRGREAFF
14 | TRBV5-1 | CASSPTTGRTEAFF
14 | TRBV18 | CASSPGGFNQPQHF
14 | TRBV6-6 | CASSYGGGAETQYF
15 | TRBV7-3 | CASSRGQENTGELFF
17 | TRBV4-1 | CASSQALGLTSSYEQYF
14 | TRBV30 | CAWSRQARRDTQYF
14 | TRBV27 | CASSYSVQRYEQYF
14 | TRBV5-1 | CASSLGQGFDEQFF